These 17 T cell receptor beta chains were sequenced from one sample in a study of T cells after posttransplantation cyclophosphamide. Sampled 1 year posttransplant, controls received myeloablative marrow transplants, methotrexate and a calcineurin inhibitor. Clones were sequenced by immunoSEQ multiplex PCR, and TCRdb holds only the in-frame ones, with some missing. The repertoire holds around 23,000 clones, about 86% seen once, with roughly 2.1% in the top ten. Sequencing used PBMCs, obtained about 13 months after allogeneic stem cell transplant with calcineurin inhibitor and methotrexate. These receptors all come from a female patient aged 25-39 years who received an allogeneic stem cell transplant from an unrelated donor, was CMV-positive, and had acute and chronic GVHD. Some T cells may possibly be graft donor cells.

The rearrangement links TRBV7-8 to TRBJ1-5; tentatively, D is TRBD1 (6 bases). Germline V gives CDR1 SGHVS, CDR2 FQNEAQ. This CDR3 is 15 amino acids long. The V end lost 5 bases, the J end lost 2 bases, and 13 bases lay between the germline ends. The CDR3 loop is CASSRGRVGNQPQHF. The CDR3 DNA follows: TGTGCCAGCAGCAGGGGGAGGGTTGGCAATCAGCCCCAGCATTTT. Looking up the rest from reference TRBV7-8 and TRBJ1-5 gives the full variable domain: GAGVSQSPRYKVAKRGQDVALRCDPISGHVSLFWYQQALGQGPEFLTYFQNEAQLDKSGLPSDRFFAERPEGSVSTLKIQRTQQEDSAVYLCASSRGRVGNQPQHFGDGTRLSIL.

V and J are TRBV28 and TRBJ1-5; D gene unclear. Germline V gene lookup returns CDR1 MDHEN and CDR2 SYDVKM. The ends were cut back, 3 bases at V and 0 bases at J, with 3 bases in the middle. This CDR3 is built from 13 residues. The CDR3 reads CASSFSSNQPQHF. In nucleotides, the CDR3 is TGTGCCAGCAGTTTTAGTAGCAATCAGCCCCAGCATTTT.

This clone was recorded once. This chain links TRBV25-1 with TRBJ2-1, with 11 nucleotides matching TRBD2. Germline assignment: CDR1 MGHDK and CDR2 SYGVNS. This CDR3 has 15 amino acids. The J segment lost 3 bases and the V segment lost 7 bases, leaving 5 bases of the junction unmatched. CDR3 protein: CASTLLAGGYNEQFF. For the CDR3, the DNA is TGTGCCAGCACCCTTCTAGCGGGGGGCTACAATGAGCAGTTCTTC.

The chain has TRBV11-2 and TRBJ2-7, with 8 positions matching TRBD2. Losses at the gene ends were 0 bases for V and 0 bases for J; bases not matched to a gene: 1. The CDR3 sequence is 15 residues long. Germline-derived CDR1 and CDR2 are SGHAT and FQNNGV. CDR3: CASSLDGTSSYEQYF. CDR3 sequence (DNA): TGTGCCAGCAGCTTAGATGGGACTAGCTCCTACGAGCAGTACTTC.

This clone has more than one count but fewer than ten. The chain employs TRBV30 and TRBJ1-6, with 10 nucleotides matching TRBD1. There are 13 residues in the CDR3. The trim removed 5 bases at V and 7 bases at J, leaving 2 bases unmatched. Germline lookup yields CDR1 GTSNPN and CDR2 SVGIG (reference sequence). DNA for the CDR3: TGTGCCTGGGCGGGACAGGGGAATTCACCCCTCCACTTT. Its protein is CAWAGQGNSPLHF.

This clone was seen once. V and J are TRBV7-2 and TRBJ2-2; D is ambiguous. CDR3 size: 14 residues. Germline V gives CDR1 SGHTA, CDR2 FQGNSA. Trimming left V 5 bases short and J 6 bases short, with 13 bases between. This CDR3 reads CASSPAPAAGELFF. As DNA, the CDR3 is TGTGCCAGCAGCCCCGCCCCGGCGGCCGGGGAGCTGTTTTTT.

This clone has only one observation. This chain connects TRBV9 to TRBJ2-1; 7 nucleotides align to TRBD2. This CDR3 is built from 15 residues. Germline lookup yields CDR1 SGDLS and CDR2 YYNGEE. With 0 bases clipped from V and 9 bases from J, the junction kept 9 bases outside the gene matches. The CDR3 sequence is CASSVGGLRYSEQFF. The CDR3 coding sequence is TGTGCCAGCAGCGTAGGGGGACTAAGGTATAGTGAGCAGTTCTTC.

The V gene is TRBV29-1, the J gene TRBJ1-3; 11 bases align to TRBD1. The CDR3 runs 20 residues. Germline loops: CDR1 SQVTM, CDR2 ANQGSEA. V dropped 6 bases and J dropped 2; count of bases not matched to a gene: 21. CDR3: CSVQTDPGQGGTGTGNTIYF. The CDR3 bases are TGCAGCGTCCAAACCGACCCGGGACAGGGGGGTACGGGCACTGGAAACACCATATATTTT.

The CDR3 region is CASINNREAFF. The CDR3 bases are TGTGCCAGTATCAACAACAGGGAAGCTTTCTTT. The J gene is TRBJ1-1, the V gene TRBV19, with D possibly matching TRBD1 (5 bases). The CDR3 covers 11 residues. V was pared by 7 bases and J by 8 bases, with 11 bases between. Germline CDR1 and CDR2: LNHDA and SQIVND (reference sequence).

The chain recombines TRBV9 with TRBJ2-2, with 7 bases identical to TRBD2. The germline gives CDR1 SGDLS, CDR2 YYNGEE. CDR3 length: 17 residues. Trimming took 0 bases from V and 1 from J; bases not matched to a gene: 6. CDR3 DNA sequence: TGTGCCAGCAGCGTAGTTGGCGGGAGAGGGAACACCGGGGAGCTGTTTTTT. It yields the protein CASSVVGGRGNTGELFF.

The chain recombines TRBV27 with TRBJ2-3; D is possibly TRBD1 (5 bases). The V and J ends lost 5 bases and 11 bases respectively, with 23 bases between them. This CDR3 is 15 amino acids long. The germline V gene encodes CDR1 MNHEY and CDR2 SMNVEV (reference sequence). CDR3 protein: CASSALGAGGKEQYF. The CDR3 bases are TGTGCCAGCAGTGCTCTTGGGGCCGGTGGTAAGGAGCAGTATTTT.

The table lists this clone with a count of one. The chain uses TRBV30 and TRBJ2-2; 8 bases match TRBD2. Per germline, CDR1 GTSNPN and CDR2 SVGIG (reference sequence). With 3 bases clipped from V and 7 bases from J, the junction kept 7 bases outside the gene matches. The CDR3 runs 14 residues. CDR3 sequence reads: CAWRQGREGGELFF. The CDR3 bases are TGTGCCTGGAGACAGGGACGGGAGGGCGGGGAGCTGTTTTTT.

This clone has a handful of counts. The gene calls are TRBV7-9 and TRBJ1-4; 8 bases line up with TRBD1. CDR1 SEHNR and CDR2 FQNEAQ come from the germline V gene (reference sequence). CDR3 length: 16 residues. After removal of 4 bases from V and 0 bases from J, the junction contained 4 bases not matched to a gene. CDR3 DNA sequence: TGTGCCAGCAGCTCGACAGGGGCCTCAACTAATGAAAAACTGTTTTTT. This translates into CASSSTGASTNEKLFF.

This clone has only one observation. The chain is built from TRBV2 and TRBJ2-1; a weak D match, TRBD2 (5 bases). The CDR3 runs to 13 residues. Deletions cut 3 bases from V and 10 bases from J, with 13 bases between. The germline gives CDR1 SNHLY, CDR2 FYNNEI. The CDR3 spells CASSDSVVGEQFF. Here the CDR3 DNA reads TGTGCCAGCAGTGATAGCGTGGTTGGCGAGCAGTTCTTC. Together with reference TRBV2 and TRBJ2-1, the CDR3 gives the full variable domain: EPEVTQTPSHQVTQMGQEVILRCVPISNHLYFYWYRQILGQKVEFLVSFYNNEISEKSEIFDDQFSVERPDGSNFTLKIRSTKLEDSAMYFCASSDSVVGEQFFGPGTRLTVL.

This chain connects TRBV5-1 to TRBJ2-2; D may be TRBD2 (5 bases). The V end was cut by 3 bases, the J end by 3 bases, with 9 bases between. CDR3 length: 14 residues. CDR1 is SGHRS and CDR2 is YFSETQ in the germline V gene. CDR3 in amino acids: CASSSGFDTGELFF. CDR3 in DNA: TGCGCCAGCAGCTCGGGATTTGACACCGGGGAGCTGTTTTTT.

The chain is built from TRBV30 and TRBJ2-5; TRBD1 is a possible D gene (5 bases). Germline V gene lookup returns CDR1 GTSNPN and CDR2 SVGIG (reference sequence). Between the trimmed V and J ends, which lost 0 bases and 14 bases, there was a span of 13 bases. The CDR3 is 11 residues long. CDR3 DNA: TGTGCCTGGAGTGTAGGGGCACCCACTTACTTC. Encoded protein: CAWSVGAPTYF. The full variable domain, in which reference TRBV30 and TRBJ2-5 provide the parts outside the CDR3, is SQTIHQWPATLVQPVGSPLSLECTVEGTSNPNLYWYRQAAGRGLQLLFYSVGIGQISSEVPQNLSASRPQDRQFILSSKKLLLSDSGFYLCAWSVGAPTYFGPGTRLLVL.

For the CDR3, the DNA is TGTGCCAGCAGCTTAAGACTAGCGGGAAGTGATGAGCAGTTCTTC. Its protein is CASSLRLAGSDEQFF. The chain carries TRBV7-3 and TRBJ2-1; 11 bases are a match to TRBD2. Germline CDR1 and CDR2: SGHTA and FQGTGA. The V segment lost 1 base and the J segment 8 bases; nucleotides outside the gene matches: 4. The CDR3 has 15 amino acids.